These T cell receptor beta chains were read from a single sample in a study of T cell responses to AZD1222 COVID-19 vaccine. The repertoire was sequenced with immunoSEQ multiplex PCR; TCRdb's copy has only in-frame clones and lacks some. The table records 75,000 to 95,000 clones, about 88% of them present only once. The sample consisted of peripheral blood, taken on day 0 of AZD1222 vaccination. These receptors came from an adult in good health. Each CDR3 is given with its conserved first and last residue. D genes are given only for firm matches. Size values are once, few and many counts, or a class for expanded clones, and some rows have none.

V	D	size	J	CDR3	DNA
TRBV19	TRBD1	few	TRBJ2-2	CASRGTGANTGELFF	TGTGCCAGTAGAGGGACAGGCGCGAACACCGGGGAGCTGTTTTTT
TRBV9	.	.	TRBJ1-1	CASKRNTNTEAFF	TGTGCCAGCAAGCGGAATACGAACACTGAAGCTTTCTTT
TRBV19	.	.	TRBJ1-2	CASRAGQGIGYTF	TGTGCCAGTAGGGCGGGGCAGGGGATTGGCTACACCTTC
TRBV7-8	.	.	TRBJ2-6	CASSLRRRGANVLTF	TGTGCCAGCAGCCTAAGAAGGCGAGGGGCCAACGTCCTGACTTTC
TRBV11-2	TRBD1	.	TRBJ2-3	CASSLRQGRTDTQYF	TGTGCCAGCAGCCTGAGACAGGGCCGCACAGATACGCAGTATTTT
TRBV5-4	.	.	TRBJ2-3	CASSLSDRNTDTQYF	TGTGCCAGCAGCTTGTCCGACAGAAACACAGATACGCAGTATTTT
TRBV27	.	few	TRBJ2-7	CASSLGQSGYEQYF	TGTGCCAGCAGTTTAGGTCAGTCAGGCTACGAGCAGTACTTC
TRBV24-1	TRBD1	.	TRBJ2-5	CATSDSTGWETQYF	TGTGCCACCAGTGATTCGACAGGGTGGGAGACCCAGTACTTC
TRBV11-1	.	.	TRBJ2-5	CASSLGSTKETQYF	TGTGCCAGCAGCTTAGGGAGTACCAAAGAGACCCAGTACTTC
TRBV2	.	.	TRBJ1-4	CASSEISSNEKLFF	TGTGCCAGCAGTGAAATCAGCAGTAATGAAAAACTGTTTTTT
TRBV6-5	.	.	TRBJ1-2	CASRDRLGYGYTF	TGTGCCAGCAGGGACAGATTGGGCTATGGCTACACCTTC
TRBV7-9	.	.	TRBJ1-2	CASSLIQGGYGYTF	TGTGCCAGCAGCTTAATACAGGGAGGCTATGGCTACACCTTC
TRBV30	TRBD1	.	TRBJ2-7	CAWRRRQGQYEQYF	TGTGCCTGGAGAAGACGACAGGGGCAGTACGAGCAGTACTTC
TRBV7-9	TRBD1	.	TRBJ2-5	CASSSEGGEETQYF	TGTGCCAGCAGCTCGGAAGGGGGCGAGGAGACCCAGTACTTC
TRBV7-2	.	.	TRBJ1-1	CASSLVFRDTEAFF	TGTGCCAGCAGCTTAGTTTTCAGGGACACTGAAGCTTTCTTT
TRBV28	.	.	TRBJ2-4	CASSLGQPMAKNIQYF	TGTGCCAGCAGCCTCGGCCAGCCGATGGCCAAAAACATTCAGTACTTC
TRBV10-3	TRBD1	.	TRBJ1-1	CAIRQGSENTEAFF	TGTGCCATCAGACAGGGGTCAGAGAACACTGAAGCTTTCTTT
TRBV24-1	TRBD1	.	TRBJ2-5	CATGGTGGEETQYF	TGTGCCACCGGGGGGACAGGGGGAGAAGAGACCCAGTACTTC
TRBV7-3	.	once	TRBJ1-4	CASSPGPTNEKLFF	TGTGCCAGCAGCCCCGGGCCGACTAATGAAAAACTGTTTTTT
TRBV23-1	TRBD1	.	TRBJ2-7	CASGQGQVVSYEQYF	TGCGCCAGCGGACAGGGACAGGTAGTCTCCTACGAGCAGTACTTC
TRBV15	TRBD1	few	TRBJ2-7	CATGPGTGTYEQYF	TGTGCCACCGGACCCGGGACAGGGACTTACGAGCAGTACTTC
TRBV7-8	TRBD2	.	TRBJ2-5	CASSPRTSGQETQYF	TGTGCCAGCAGCCCAAGGACTAGCGGGCAAGAGACCCAGTACTTC
TRBV2	.	.	TRBJ2-5	CASRAMGGHQETQYF	TGTGCCAGCCGGGCAATGGGGGGCCACCAAGAGACCCAGTACTTC
TRBV4-1	TRBD2	.	TRBJ2-5	CASSQEGTSVQETQYF	TGCGCCAGCAGCCAAGAGGGGACTAGCGTCCAAGAGACCCAGTACTTC
TRBV7-9	TRBD2	.	TRBJ2-3	CASSRSGNTDTQYF	TGTGCCAGCAGCCGGAGCGGGAACACAGATACGCAGTATTTT
TRBV18	.	once	TRBJ2-5	CASSPDHTETQYF	TGTGCCAGCTCACCAGACCATACGGAGACCCAGTACTTC
TRBV7-9	TRBD1	.	TRBJ1-5	CASSFGTAEGPQHF	TGTGCCAGCAGCTTCGGGACAGCTGAAGGGCCCCAGCATTTT
TRBV2	TRBD1	.	TRBJ1-2	CASSPGQAGRLGYTF	TGTGCCAGCAGCCCGGGACAGGCGGGTCGGCTTGGCTACACCTTC
TRBV5-3	.	.	TRBJ1-5	CARRLGLEGRTYSNQPQHF	TGTGCCAGAAGGTTGGGGCTAGAGGGCCGGACTTATAGCAATCAGCCCCAGCATTTT
TRBV4-1	TRBD1	.	TRBJ1-1	CASSQRQGANTEAFF	TGCGCCAGCAGCCAAAGACAGGGGGCGAACACTGAAGCTTTCTTT
TRBV2	.	.	TRBJ1-6	CASTGDLTYASPLHF	TGTGCCAGCACTGGGGATTTGACGTACGCTTCACCCCTCCACTTT
TRBV7-9	.	.	TRBJ2-2	CASIPAGGEQAGELFF	TGTGCCAGCATCCCTGCCGGGGGCGAACAGGCCGGGGAGCTGTTTTTT
TRBV27	TRBD2	few	TRBJ2-7	CASSLKASGRYEQYF	TGTGCCAGCAGTTTAAAGGCTAGCGGGAGGTACGAGCAGTACTTC
TRBV7-8	TRBD2	.	TRBJ2-3	CASSLVTSGTPGSQYF	TGTGCCAGCAGCTTAGTGACTAGCGGGACCCCCGGGTCGCAGTATTTT
TRBV10-1	.	.	TRBJ2-2	CASGRQPNTGELFF	TGCGCCAGCGGAAGACAGCCTAACACCGGGGAGCTGTTTTTT
TRBV6-5	.	.	TRBJ2-7	CASRPSGGSYEQYF	TGTGCCAGCAGACCCAGTGGGGGCTCCTACGAGCAGTACTTC
TRBV6-5	TRBD1	.	TRBJ1-1	CASRLDRANTEAFF	TGTGCCAGCAGGTTGGACAGGGCGAACACTGAAGCTTTCTTT
TRBV2	TRBD2	.	TRBJ2-1	CASRPQPSGRPHEQFF	TGTGCCAGCAGACCCCAACCTAGCGGGAGACCCCATGAGCAGTTCTTC
TRBV19	.	once	TRBJ1-3	CASSITGSSGNTIYF	TGTGCCAGTAGTATAACCGGGAGCTCTGGAAACACCATATATTTT
TRBV9	TRBD2	.	TRBJ2-2	CASTSTSGRNTGELFF	TGTGCCAGCACATCAACTAGCGGGAGGAACACCGGGGAGCTGTTTTTT
TRBV20-1	TRBD1	once	TRBJ1-5	CSASTAGTGRFNQPQHF	TGCAGTGCTAGTACGGCCGGGACAGGGAGATTCAATCAGCCCCAGCATTTT
TRBV9	.	once	TRBJ2-1	CASSVVMKFSYNEQFF	TGTGCCAGCAGCGTAGTAATGAAGTTCTCCTACAATGAGCAGTTCTTC
TRBV15	.	.	TRBJ2-3	CATSRVGDTQYF	TGTGCCACCAGCAGAGTTGGAGATACGCAGTATTTT
TRBV3-1/TRBV3-2	.	.	TRBJ2-3	CASSRGDTQYF	TGTGCCAGCAGCCGAGGGGATACGCAGTATTTT
TRBV11-3	.	.	TRBJ2-2	CASSLRGDGELFF	TGTGCCAGCAGCTTAAGGGGCGACGGGGAGCTGTTTTTT
TRBV7-2	.	.	TRBJ2-5	CASSPPGAFQETQYF	TGTGCCAGCAGCCCCCCAGGGGCGTTCCAAGAGACCCAGTACTTC
TRBV6-4	.	.	TRBJ2-2	CASKVRDTGELFF	TGTGCCAGCAAAGTCAGGGACACCGGGGAGCTGTTTTTT
TRBV5-8	.	.	TRBJ1-3	CASSFGRISGNTIYF	TGTGCCAGCAGCTTTGGGCGAATCTCTGGAAACACCATATATTTT
TRBV6-1	.	.	TRBJ1-2	CASTDSWAYGYTF	TGTGCCAGCACGGACTCCTGGGCCTATGGCTACACCTTC
TRBV27	TRBD2	.	TRBJ2-7	CASSLLAGGISSYEQYF	TGTGCCAGCAGTTTACTAGCGGGAGGAATATCCTCCTACGAGCAGTACTTC